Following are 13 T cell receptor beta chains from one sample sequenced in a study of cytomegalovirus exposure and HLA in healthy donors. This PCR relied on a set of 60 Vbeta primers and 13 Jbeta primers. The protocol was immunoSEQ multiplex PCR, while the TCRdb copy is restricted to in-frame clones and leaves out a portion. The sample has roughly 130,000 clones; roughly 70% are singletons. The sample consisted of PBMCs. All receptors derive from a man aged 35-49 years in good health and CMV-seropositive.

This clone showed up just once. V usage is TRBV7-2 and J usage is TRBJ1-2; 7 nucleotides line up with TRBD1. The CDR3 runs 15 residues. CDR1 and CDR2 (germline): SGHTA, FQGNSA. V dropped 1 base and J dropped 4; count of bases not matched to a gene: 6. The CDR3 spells CASSLDNRGSYGYTF. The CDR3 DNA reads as TGTGCCAGCAGCTTAGATAACAGGGGCAGCTATGGCTACACCTTC.

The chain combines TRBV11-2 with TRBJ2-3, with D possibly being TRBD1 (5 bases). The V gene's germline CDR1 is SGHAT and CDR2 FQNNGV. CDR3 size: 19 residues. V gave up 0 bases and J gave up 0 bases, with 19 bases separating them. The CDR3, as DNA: TGTGCCAGCAGCTTAGATCCCAGGGCAGCTTATCCTAGCACAGATACGCAGTATTTT. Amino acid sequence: CASSLDPRAAYPSTDTQYF.

The CDR3 loop is CAFGQSFSKNIQYF. Written as DNA, the CDR3 is TGTGCCTTTGGACAGTCTTTCTCCAAAAACATTCAGTACTTC. The chain couples TRBV30 to TRBJ2-4; the D gene is possibly TRBD1 (6 bases). Germline V lookup: CDR1 GTSNPN, CDR2 SVGIG (reference sequence). Trimming left V 7 bases short and J 2 bases short, with 15 bases between. The CDR3 is 14 residues long.

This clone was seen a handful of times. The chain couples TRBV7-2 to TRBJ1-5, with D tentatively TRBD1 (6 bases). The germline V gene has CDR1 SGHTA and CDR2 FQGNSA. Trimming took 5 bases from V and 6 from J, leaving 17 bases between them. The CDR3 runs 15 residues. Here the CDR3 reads CASSPDTGKGQPQHF. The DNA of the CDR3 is TGTGCCAGCAGCCCAGATACAGGGAAAGGTCAGCCCCAGCATTTT.

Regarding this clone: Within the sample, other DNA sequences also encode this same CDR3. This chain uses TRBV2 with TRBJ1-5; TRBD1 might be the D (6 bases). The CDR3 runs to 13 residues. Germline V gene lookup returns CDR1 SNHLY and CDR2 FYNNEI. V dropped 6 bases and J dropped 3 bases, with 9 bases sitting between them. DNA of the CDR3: TGTGCCAGCAGCAGGGACAACAATCAGCCCCAGCATTTT. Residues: CASSRDNNQPQHF.

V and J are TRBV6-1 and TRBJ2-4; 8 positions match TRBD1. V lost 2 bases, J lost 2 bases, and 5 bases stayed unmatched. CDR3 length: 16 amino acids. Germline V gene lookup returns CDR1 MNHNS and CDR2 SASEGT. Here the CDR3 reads CASSERQGLTKNIQYF. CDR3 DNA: TGTGCCAGCAGTGAAAGACAGGGGTTGACCAAAAACATTCAGTACTTC.

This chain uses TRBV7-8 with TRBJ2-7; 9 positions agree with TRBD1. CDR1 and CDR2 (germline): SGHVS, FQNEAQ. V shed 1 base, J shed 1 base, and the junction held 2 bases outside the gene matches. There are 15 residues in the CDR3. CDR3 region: CASSLGDRVSYEQYF. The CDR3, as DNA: TGTGCCAGCAGCTTAGGGGACAGGGTGTCCTACGAGCAGTACTTC.

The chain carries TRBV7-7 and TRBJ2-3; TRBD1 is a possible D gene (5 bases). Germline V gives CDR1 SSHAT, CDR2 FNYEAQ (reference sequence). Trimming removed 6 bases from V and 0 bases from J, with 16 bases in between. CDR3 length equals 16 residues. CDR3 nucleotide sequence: TGTGCCAGCAGTCTGCGGAGCAGGGCTAGCACAGATACGCAGTATTTT. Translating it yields CASSLRSRASTDTQYF.

The CDR3 nucleotides are TGTGCCAGCAGCTCGTTTTCAGGGGGCGGAACTGAAGCTTTCTTT. Protein product: CASSSFSGGGTEAFF. This chain joins TRBV7-8 and TRBJ1-1; 8 bases map to TRBD1. The germline gives CDR1 SGHVS, CDR2 FQNEAQ. Trimming cost V 4 bases and J 5 bases; bases outside gene matches: 9. The length of the CDR3 is 15 residues.

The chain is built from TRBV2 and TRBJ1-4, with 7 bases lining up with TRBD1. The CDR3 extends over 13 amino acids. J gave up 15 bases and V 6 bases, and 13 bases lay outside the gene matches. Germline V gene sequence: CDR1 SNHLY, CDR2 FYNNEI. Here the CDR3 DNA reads TGTGCCAGCAGCGAGGGACAGAGGGAAAATTTGTTTTTT. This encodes CASSEGQRENLFF.

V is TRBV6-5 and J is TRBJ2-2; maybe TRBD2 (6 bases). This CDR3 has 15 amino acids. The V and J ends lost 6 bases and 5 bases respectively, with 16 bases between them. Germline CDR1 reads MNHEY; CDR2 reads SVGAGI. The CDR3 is CASRADSGRTGELFF. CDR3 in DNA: TGTGCCAGCAGGGCGGATAGCGGTCGTACCGGGGAGCTGTTTTTT.

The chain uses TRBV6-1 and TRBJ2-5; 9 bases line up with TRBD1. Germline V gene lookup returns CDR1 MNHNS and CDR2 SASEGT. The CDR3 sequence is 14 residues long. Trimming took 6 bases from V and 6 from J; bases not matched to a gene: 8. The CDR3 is CASSEGQGPKTQYF. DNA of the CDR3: TGTGCCAGCAGCGAGGGACAGGGCCCCAAGACCCAGTACTTC.

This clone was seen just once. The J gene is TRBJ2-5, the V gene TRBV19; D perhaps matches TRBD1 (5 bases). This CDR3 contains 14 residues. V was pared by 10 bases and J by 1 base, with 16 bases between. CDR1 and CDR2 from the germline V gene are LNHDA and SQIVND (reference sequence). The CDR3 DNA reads TGTGCCACCTGCAATAGGGGCTCCCAAGAGACCCAGTACTTC. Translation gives CATCNRGSQETQYF.